This T cell receptor beta chain was obtained from a study of blood T cell repertoires in COVID-19. Study-level background: Acute-phase and convalescent COVID-19 samples originated in the United States, Italy and Spain. The analysed material was cDNA or gDNA that came from T cells, B-cell-depleted T cells, or PBMCs.

V lost 6 bases, J lost 4 bases, and 3 bases stayed unmatched. The CDR3 has 13 residues. In the source study's methods: Quantification of nucleated cells was approximated via reference gene primer amplification. Profiling relied on immunoSEQ multiplex PCR, and the TCRdb table lists in-frame clones only, not all of them. V, J and clone size derive from that table, while D and trimming were established from the DNA sequence. This table has approximately 130,000 clones, approximately 83% appearing once. This clone was found once. The sequence was obtained from a man aged 35-49 years with active or convalescent COVID-19. The sequencing input was peripheral blood. The rearrangement links TRBV12-3 or TRBV12-4 to TRBJ2-3; 8 positions match TRBD1. The CDR3 loop reads CASRGQGADTQYF. Here the CDR3 DNA reads TGTGCCAGCAGAGGACAGGGCGCAGATACGCAGTATTTT.